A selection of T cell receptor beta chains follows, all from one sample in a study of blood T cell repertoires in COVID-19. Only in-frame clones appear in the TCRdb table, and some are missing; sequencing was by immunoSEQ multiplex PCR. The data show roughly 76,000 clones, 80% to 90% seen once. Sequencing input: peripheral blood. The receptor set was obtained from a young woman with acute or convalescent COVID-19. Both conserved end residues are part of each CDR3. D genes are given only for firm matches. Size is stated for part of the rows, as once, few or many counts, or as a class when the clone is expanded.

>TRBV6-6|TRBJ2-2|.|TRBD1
TGTGCCAGCAGCTACCCGACAGGGGGCATGGGGGAGCTGTTTTTT
CASSYPTGGMGELFF
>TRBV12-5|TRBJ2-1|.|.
TGTGCTAGTGGTTTGGCTTACTTACAGGACCCCCGAGACAATGAGCAGTTCTTC
CASGLAYLQDPRDNEQFF
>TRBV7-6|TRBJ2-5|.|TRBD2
TGTGCCAGCAGCAAAATAGCGGGAGTTAGCTTTGAGACCCAGTACTTC
CASSKIAGVSFETQYF
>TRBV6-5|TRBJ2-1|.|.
TGTGCCAGCAGTTGGGGGGGCGGGGATGAGCAGTTCTTC
CASSWGGGDEQFF
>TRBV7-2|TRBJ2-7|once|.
TGTGCCAGCAGCTTTCTAGGTATCGAGCAGTACTTC
CASSFLGIEQYF
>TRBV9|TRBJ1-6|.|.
TGTGCCAGCAGCCCCGGTAGGGGGTATAATTCACCCCTCCACTTT
CASSPGRGYNSPLHF
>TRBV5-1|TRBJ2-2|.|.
TGCGCCAGCAGCGCCGATATGACTAGTTCTAGGGGCGGGGAGCTGTTTTTT
CASSADMTSSRGGELFF
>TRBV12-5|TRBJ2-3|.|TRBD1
TGTGCTAGCGCGGACAGGGCCGCCGATACGCAGTATTTT
CASADRAADTQYF
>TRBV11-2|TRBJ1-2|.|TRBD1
TGTGCCAGCAGCCACGGACAGGGCTTTGGCTACACCTTC
CASSHGQGFGYTF
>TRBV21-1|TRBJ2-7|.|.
TGTGCCAGCAGCAAACTATGGACAGGGGCTCGCTCCTACGAGCAGTACTTC
CASSKLWTGARSYEQYF
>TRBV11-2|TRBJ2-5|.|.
TGTGCCAGCAGCCCCTACTGGAGGTTCGAAGAAGAGACCCAGTACTTC
CASSPYWRFEEETQYF
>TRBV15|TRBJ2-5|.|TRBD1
TGTGCCACCAGCAAGTTAACACCAGGGGGTATGACAGAGACCCAGTACTTC
CATSKLTPGGMTETQYF
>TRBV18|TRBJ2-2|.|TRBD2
TGTGCCAGCTCACCACTCGGGACTAGCGAGGCCGGGGAGCTGTTTTTT
CASSPLGTSEAGELFF
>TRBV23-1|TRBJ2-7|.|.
TGCGCCAGCAGTCCCGATCGGCGGGACAGATCCTCCTACGAGCAGTACTTC
CASSPDRRDRSSYEQYF
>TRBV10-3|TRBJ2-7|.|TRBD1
TGTGCCATCAGTGAGCAGGGGGACAGCTCCTACGAGCAGTACTTC
CAISEQGDSSYEQYF
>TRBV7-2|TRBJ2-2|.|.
TGTGCCAGCAGCCCCCGCCGGGGTCTCTCCGGGGAGCTGTTTTTT
CASSPRRGLSGELFF
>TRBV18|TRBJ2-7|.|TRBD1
TGTGCCAGCTCACCCCTCGGACAGGGGGTTTCCTACGAGCAGTACTTC
CASSPLGQGVSYEQYF
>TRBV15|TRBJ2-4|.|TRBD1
TGTGCCACCAGCTCAGGGGGTAGGGACATTCAGTACTTC
CATSSGGRDIQYF
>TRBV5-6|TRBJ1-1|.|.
TGTGCCAGCAGTCCCTTCTCCAGGAACACTGAAGCTTTCTTT
CASSPFSRNTEAFF
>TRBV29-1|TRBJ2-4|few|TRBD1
TGCAGCGTCCGGACAGGGCAAAACATTCAGTACTTC
CSVRTGQNIQYF
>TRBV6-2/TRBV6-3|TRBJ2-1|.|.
TGTGCCAGCAGCCCCAGTTTCCCTTCCTACAATGAGCAGTTCTTC
CASSPSFPSYNEQFF
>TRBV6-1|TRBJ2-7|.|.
TGTGCCAGCAGTGTCTCCGGCGGGGTATTCTCCTACGAGCAGTACTTC
CASSVSGGVFSYEQYF
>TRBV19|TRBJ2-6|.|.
TGTGCCAGTAGTATTACGGACAGTGCCGACTCTGGGGCCAACGTCCTGACTTTC
CASSITDSADSGANVLTF